These 24 T cell receptor beta chains were all obtained from the same sample, sequenced in a study of T cell repertoires in cytomegalovirus infection. Antigen specificity for these receptors is unknown. TCRdb independently ran MiXCR on the reads; one entry per CDR3 protein. This table has roughly 78,000 distinct CDR3 sequences, about 37% appearing once. Source: CD8+ T cells from cultured PBMCs, taken from culture after CMV antigen stimulation. The origin of the receptors is a human donor in good health (CMV status not recorded). Some clones in this sample may be carry-over from other donors' samples.

This clonotype was seen only a few times. This chain links TRBV2 with TRBJ1-3, with D possibly TRBD1 on 5 matching bases. The germline V gene encodes CDR1 SNHLY and CDR2 FYNNEI. V lost 7 bases and J 0 bases, leaving 10 bases between the germline ends. The CDR3 sequence is 14 residues long. CDR3 protein: CASTRESSGNTIYF. CDR3 DNA: TGTGCCAGCACCAGGGAGTCCTCTGGAAACACCATATATTTT.

The rearrangement joins TRBV4-1 to TRBJ1-5, with D unclear. Germline V gene data show CDR1 as MGHRA and CDR2 as YSYEKL. Trimming shortened V by 0 bases and J by 5 bases, and 11 bases separated the two germline ends. There are 15 residues in the CDR3. CDR3 protein: CASSQDGEGDQPQHF. The CDR3 DNA is TGCGCCAGCAGCCAAGATGGGGAGGGCGATCAGCCCCAGCATTTT.

The CDR3 here is CASSPAEGANTEAFF. For the CDR3, the DNA is TGTGCCAGCAGCCCAGCAGAGGGGGCGAACACTGAAGCTTTCTTT. The gene calls are TRBV11-1 and TRBJ1-1, with 7 nucleotides matching TRBD1. J gave up 1 base and V 5 bases, and 7 bases lay outside the gene matches. Germline lookup yields CDR1 SGHAT and CDR2 FQDESV (reference sequence). The CDR3 contains 15 residues.

The genes are TRBV28 and TRBJ2-4; a weak D match, TRBD1 (6 bases). Germline V CDR1 and CDR2: MDHEN, SYDVKM. The CDR3 covers 15 residues. Trimming took 5 bases from V and 2 from J, leaving 13 bases between them. The CDR3 spells CASSPYRETKNIQYF. DNA of the CDR3: TGTGCCAGCAGTCCTTACAGGGAGACCAAAAACATTCAGTACTTC.

The table lists this clonotype with a few counts. The chain uses TRBV7-2 and TRBJ2-3, with D uncertain. Trimming took off 2 bases at V and 4 bases at J, with 16 bases between the two ends. In germline, CDR1 is SGHTA, CDR2 FQGNSA. This CDR3 has 16 amino acids. The DNA for the CDR3 is TGTGCCAGCAGCTTAAGGCCTTCAGGCGTCCCAGATACGCAGTATTTT. It encodes CASSLRPSGVPDTQYF.

The chain has TRBV6-2 or TRBV6-3 and TRBJ2-7, with TRBD2 matching 7 bases. V gave up 2 bases and J gave up 3 bases; unmatched junction bases: 4. Germline V gene lookup returns CDR1 MNHEY and CDR2 SVGEGT. The CDR3 sequence is 14 residues long. CDR3 in amino acids: CASSYTASGYEQYF. The DNA for the CDR3 is TGTGCCAGCAGTTACACCGCTAGCGGCTACGAGCAGTACTTC.

This clonotype has ten or more counts. The V call is TRBV7-9, the J call TRBJ2-7, with TRBD1 matching over 9 bases. CDR3 length: 15 residues. V lost 5 bases, J lost 2 bases, and 7 bases stayed unmatched. CDR1 is SEHNR, CDR2 FQNEAQ, per germline (reference sequence). CDR3 in amino acids: CASSGRQGVAYEQYF. The CDR3 DNA reads TGTGCCAGCAGCGGACGACAGGGGGTGGCCTACGAGCAGTACTTC.

The chain is built from TRBV6-2 or TRBV6-3 and TRBJ1-2; D uncertain. The CDR3 sequence is 12 residues long. Germline V lookup: CDR1 MNHEY, CDR2 SVGEGT. Trimming removed 8 bases at V and 3 bases at J, with 10 bases between. CDR3 nucleotides: TGTGCCAGCTACCGGACGGACTATGGCTACACCTTC. Translating gives CASYRTDYGYTF.

V and J are TRBV7-9 and TRBJ1-6, with a possible D match to TRBD1 (5 bases). Germline lookup yields CDR1 SEHNR and CDR2 FQNEAQ (reference sequence). V lost 7 bases to trimming and J lost 4 bases, with 11 bases between them. The CDR3 totals 14 residues. The CDR3 nucleotides are TGTGCCAGCACCGTCGACAGTTATAATTCACCCCTCCACTTT. The encoded protein is CASTVDSYNSPLHF.

This clonotype was counted only a few times. The chain recombines TRBV20-1 with TRBJ2-2, with TRBD1 matching over 10 bases. This CDR3 comprises 14 residues. Per the germline V gene, CDR1 is DFQATT and CDR2 is SNEGSKA (reference sequence). The trim removed 5 bases at V and 3 bases at J, leaving 3 bases unmatched. The CDR3, as DNA: TGCAGTGCTCGGGGGACAGGGGACACCGGGGAGCTGTTTTTT. This encodes CSARGTGDTGELFF.

This clonotype was found many times. This sequence joins TRBV6-6 and TRBJ1-2, with 7 bases identical to TRBD1. With V trimmed by 8 bases and J by 6 bases, 9 bases remained unmatched. The CDR3 spans 13 residues. Germline V gives CDR1 MNHNY, CDR2 SVGAGI (reference sequence). The CDR3, as DNA: TGTGCCAGCGTGGGGGAGACAGGGAATGGCTACACCTTC. Its translation is CASVGETGNGYTF.

The V call is TRBV20-1, the J call TRBJ1-5, with 9 nucleotides matching TRBD1. V dropped 3 bases and J dropped 3; count of bases not matched to a gene: 12. The CDR3 has 17 amino acids. Germline CDR1 DFQATT, CDR2 SNEGSKA (reference sequence). CDR3 sequence (DNA): TGCAGTGCTAGGGAGAACATGACAGGGGGAAACAATCAGCCCCAGCATTTT. Protein: CSARENMTGGNNQPQHF.

This clonotype was observed many times. This chain connects TRBV7-6 to TRBJ2-7, with no clear D. Trimming took 3 bases from V and 3 from J, leaving 15 bases between them. This CDR3 has 15 amino acids. Germline values: CDR1 SGHVS, CDR2 FNYEAQ. The CDR3 DNA sequence: TGTGCCAGCAGCTTTGTTCGTCCAGTTCACTACGAGCAGTACTTC. Translated, it gives CASSFVRPVHYEQYF.

This CDR3 is CASGTREPGLAADTQYF. Here the CDR3 DNA reads TGTGCCAGCGGCACGAGAGAACCGGGACTAGCGGCGGATACGCAGTATTTT. The V call is TRBV7-9, the J call TRBJ2-3; 11 bases agree with TRBD2. Trimming cost V 8 bases and J 6 bases; bases outside gene matches: 16. This CDR3 region has 17 residues. Germline lookup yields CDR1 SEHNR and CDR2 FQNEAQ (reference sequence).

The chain uses TRBV6-2 or TRBV6-3 and TRBJ2-2; no reliable D call. Trimming removed 0 bases from V and 5 bases from J, with 1 base in between. The CDR3 is 12 amino acids. The germline gives CDR1 MNHEY, CDR2 SVGEGT. The CDR3 reads CASSYSTGELFF. CDR3 nucleotide sequence: TGTGCCAGCAGTTACTCTACCGGGGAGCTGTTTTTT.

This clonotype was seen a handful of times. The rearrangement joins TRBV7-4 to TRBJ2-2; D is uncertain. The CDR3 length is 11 residues. V shed 6 bases and J shed 5 bases, with 4 bases lying between them. CDR1 and CDR2 from the germline V gene are SGHVT and SQSDAQ. In DNA, the CDR3 is TGTGCCAGCAGATATACCGGGGAGCTGTTTTTT. It yields the protein CASRYTGELFF.

The chain joins TRBV19 to TRBJ1-5; perhaps TRBD1 as D (5 bases). The CDR3 has 13 residues. Trimming pared 8 bases from V and 0 bases from J, leaving 8 bases between. Per the germline V gene, CDR1 is LNHDA and CDR2 is SQIVND (reference sequence). CDR3: CASDSYSNQPQHF. CDR3 nucleotide sequence: TGTGCCAGTGACAGTTATAGCAATCAGCCCCAGCATTTT.

This chain joins TRBV3-1 and TRBJ1-1, with no clear D. Germline-derived CDR1 and CDR2 are LGHDT and YNNKEL (reference sequence). Trimming removed 0 bases from V and 5 bases from J, with 10 bases in between. This CDR3 is 14 amino acids long. In DNA, the CDR3 is TGTGCCAGCAGCCAAGAAGGCGGGTTAACTGAAGCTTTCTTT. It codes for CASSQEGGLTEAFF.

This clonotype was seen more than once but under ten times. The chain carries TRBV19 and TRBJ2-1; TRBD2 is a possible D gene (5 bases). This CDR3 is 15 amino acids long. The V and J ends lost 2 bases and 2 bases respectively, with 10 bases between them. Germline values: CDR1 LNHDA, CDR2 SQIVND (reference sequence). This CDR3 reads CASSIYRETYNEQFF. The CDR3 bases are TGTGCCAGTAGTATATACCGGGAAACCTACAATGAGCAGTTCTTC.

This clonotype appeared a few times. The V call is TRBV7-2, the J call TRBJ1-6; TRBD1 might be the D (5 bases). CDR3 length: 14 amino acids. Looked up from germline, CDR1 is SGHTA and CDR2 is FQGNSA. V shed 5 bases and J shed 9 bases, with 14 bases lying between them. This CDR3 reads CASSPGGWGSPLHF. The CDR3 coding sequence is TGTGCCAGCAGCCCGGGGGGGTGGGGTTCACCCCTCCACTTT.

This clonotype appeared many times. The J gene is TRBJ2-7, the V gene TRBV11-2, with D possibly being TRBD2 (6 bases). Germline CDR1 is SGHAT and CDR2 is FQNNGV. The length of the CDR3 is 17 residues. V dropped 4 bases and J dropped 0 bases, with 19 bases sitting between them. The CDR3, as DNA: TGTGCCAGCAGCTCCCACGTGGAGGGGACGAGCTCCTACGAGCAGTACTTC. Translated, it gives CASSSHVEGTSSYEQYF.

CDR3 sequence (DNA): TGTGCCAGCAGTTTCGGACGGCTTTCAGCTTTCTTT. Protein product: CASSFGRLSAFF. This sequence joins TRBV6-6 and TRBJ1-1; D uncertain. V lost 4 bases and J lost 10, with 13 bases in between. The CDR3 covers 12 residues. Germline CDR1 MNHNY, CDR2 SVGAGI (reference sequence).

The genes are TRBV7-9 and TRBJ1-6; D is unclear. Trimming removed 1 base from V and 12 bases from J, with 10 bases in between. The CDR3 extends over 13 amino acids. Germline loops: CDR1 SEHNR, CDR2 FQNEAQ (reference sequence). This CDR3 is CASSLGPALPLHF. Here the CDR3 DNA reads TGTGCCAGCAGCTTAGGCCCAGCCTTACCCCTCCACTTT.

This clonotype has a handful of counts. The chain couples TRBV15 to TRBJ2-1; D possibly corresponds to TRBD2 (6 bases). Germline V gene sequence: CDR1 LNHNV, CDR2 YYDKDF (reference sequence). Trimming stripped 9 bases from V and 4 bases from J, with 19 bases between. The CDR3 loop spans 15 amino acids. DNA of the CDR3: TGTGCCACTCTTGCTCGGGGTAGCGGATACAATGAGCAGTTCTTC. It specifies CATLARGSGYNEQFF.